This T cell receptor (beta chain) is drawn from a study of response to subunit inactivated influenza vaccine (dated by TCRdb to the late 2010s). At the level of the whole study: Deep quantitative T cell receptor repertoire profiling was used in the study to track responses to a trivalent subunit inactivated influenza vaccine.

General findings and caveats noted by the study authors: According to the authors, only a limited number of new T cells may be recruited by each seasonal influenza vaccination.

The CDR3 goes from the cysteine to the phenylalanine over 9 residues. The DNA shown is the 27-base CDR3, in frame from base 1. The germline V gene encodes CDR1 DFQATT and CDR2 SNEGSKA (reference sequence). Note on this clonotype: Its binding antigen is unknown. A junction end diverges from the germline sequence, so it may reflect a read error.

Receptor amplification or capture employed RT-PCR. The instrument was an Illumina HiSeq 2500. TCRdb itself trimmed the public reads at Q25 with fastp, ran MiXCR and retained productive beta chains. Every entry covers one CDR3 protein and lists the most common genes and DNA from its rows. The sample has roughly 630,000 distinct CDR3 sequences on record, around 15% of them singletons. Approximately 7.6% of the sample lies in the top ten. This sample comprised PBMCs from blood, obtained 14 to 15 days before vaccination. The rearranged segments are TRBV20-1 and TRBJ2-5; no confident D gene assignment can be made. This TCR was recovered from a man aged 45 to 65 who received an inactivated influenza vaccine. Donor details come from another sample of the same person, matched by shared clones. The CDR3: CSAQGTQYF. The DNA reads as follows: TGCAGTGCGCAAGGGACCCAGTACTTC.